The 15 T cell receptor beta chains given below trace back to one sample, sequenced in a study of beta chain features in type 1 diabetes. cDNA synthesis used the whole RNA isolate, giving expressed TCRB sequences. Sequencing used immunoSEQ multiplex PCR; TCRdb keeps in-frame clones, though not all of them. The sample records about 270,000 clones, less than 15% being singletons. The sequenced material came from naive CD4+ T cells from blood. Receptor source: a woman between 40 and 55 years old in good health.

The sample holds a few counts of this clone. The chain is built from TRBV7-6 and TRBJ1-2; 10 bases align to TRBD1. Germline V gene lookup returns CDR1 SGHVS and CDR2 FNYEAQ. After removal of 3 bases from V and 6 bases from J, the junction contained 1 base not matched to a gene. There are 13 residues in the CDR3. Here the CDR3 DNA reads TGTGCCAGCAGCTTGACAGGGGGCGATGGCTACACCTTC. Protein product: CASSLTGGDGYTF.

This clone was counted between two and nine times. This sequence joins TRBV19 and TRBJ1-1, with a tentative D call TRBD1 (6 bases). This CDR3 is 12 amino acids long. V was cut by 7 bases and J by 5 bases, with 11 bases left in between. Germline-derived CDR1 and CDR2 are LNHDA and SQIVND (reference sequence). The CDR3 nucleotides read TGTGCCAGTACCCCAACAGGGACTGAAGCTTTCTTT. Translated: CASTPTGTEAFF.

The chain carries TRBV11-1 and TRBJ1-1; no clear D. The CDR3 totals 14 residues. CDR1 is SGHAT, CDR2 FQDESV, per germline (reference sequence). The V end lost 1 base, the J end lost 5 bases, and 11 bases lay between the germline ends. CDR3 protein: CASSLVGSRTEAFF. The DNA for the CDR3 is TGTGCCAGCAGCTTAGTGGGGAGCCGGACTGAAGCTTTCTTT.

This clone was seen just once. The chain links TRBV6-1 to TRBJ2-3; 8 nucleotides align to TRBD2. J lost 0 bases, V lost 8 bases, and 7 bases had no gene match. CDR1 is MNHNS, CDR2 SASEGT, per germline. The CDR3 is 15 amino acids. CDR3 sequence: CASGVAGGSTDTQYF. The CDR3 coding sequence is TGTGCCAGCGGGGTCGCGGGGGGAAGCACAGATACGCAGTATTTT.

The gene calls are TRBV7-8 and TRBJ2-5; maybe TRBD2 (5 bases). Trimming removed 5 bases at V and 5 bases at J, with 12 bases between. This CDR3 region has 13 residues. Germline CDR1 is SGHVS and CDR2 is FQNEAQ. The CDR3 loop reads CASSRYPGETQYF. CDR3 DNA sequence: TGTGCCAGCAGCCGTTATCCGGGGGAGACCCAGTACTTC. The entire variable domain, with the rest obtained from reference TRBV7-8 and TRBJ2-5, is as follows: GAGVSQSPRYKVAKRGQDVALRCDPISGHVSLFWYQQALGQGPEFLTYFQNEAQLDKSGLPSDRFFAERPEGSVSTLKIQRTQQEDSAVYLCASSRYPGETQYFGPGTRLLVL.

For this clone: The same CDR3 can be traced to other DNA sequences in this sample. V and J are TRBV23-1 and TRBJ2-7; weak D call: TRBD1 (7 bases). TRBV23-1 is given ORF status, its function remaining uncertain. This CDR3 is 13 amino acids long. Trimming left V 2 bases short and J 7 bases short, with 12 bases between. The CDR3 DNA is TGCGCCAGCAGTCAAAGGAGGGGGCAAGAGCAGTACTTC. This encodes CASSQRRGQEQYF.

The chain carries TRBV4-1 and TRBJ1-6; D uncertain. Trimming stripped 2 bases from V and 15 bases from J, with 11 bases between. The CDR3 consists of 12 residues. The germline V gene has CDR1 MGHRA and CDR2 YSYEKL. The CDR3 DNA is TGCGCCAGCAGCCAAAACCTAAGAGGCCTCCACTTT. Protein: CASSQNLRGLHF.

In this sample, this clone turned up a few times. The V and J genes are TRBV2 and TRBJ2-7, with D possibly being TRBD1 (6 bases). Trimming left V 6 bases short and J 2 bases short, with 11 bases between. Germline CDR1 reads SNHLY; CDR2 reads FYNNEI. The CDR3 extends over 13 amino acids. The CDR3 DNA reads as TGTGCCAGCAGGGCAGGGGCACCCTACGAGCAGTACTTC. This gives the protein CASRAGAPYEQYF.

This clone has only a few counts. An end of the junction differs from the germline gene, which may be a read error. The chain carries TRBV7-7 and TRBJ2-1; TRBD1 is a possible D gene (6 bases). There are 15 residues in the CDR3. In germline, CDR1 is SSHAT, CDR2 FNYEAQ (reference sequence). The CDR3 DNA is TGTGCTAGCAGCTTAGAGAGAGGCAGGGGTAATGAGCAGTTCTTC. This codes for CASSLERGRGNEQFF.

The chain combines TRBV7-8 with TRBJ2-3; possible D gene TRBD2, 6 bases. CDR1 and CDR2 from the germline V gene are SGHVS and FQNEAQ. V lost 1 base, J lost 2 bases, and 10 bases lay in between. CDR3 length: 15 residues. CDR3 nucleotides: TGTGCCAGCAGCTTAGTGGGACTTCCCACAGATACGCAGTATTTT. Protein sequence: CASSLVGLPTDTQYF.

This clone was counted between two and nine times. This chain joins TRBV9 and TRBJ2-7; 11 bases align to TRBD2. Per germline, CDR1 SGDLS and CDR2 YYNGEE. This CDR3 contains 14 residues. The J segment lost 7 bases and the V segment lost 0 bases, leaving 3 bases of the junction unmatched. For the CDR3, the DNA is TGTGCCAGCAGCGTAGGACTAGCGGGGTGGGAGCAGTACTTC. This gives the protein CASSVGLAGWEQYF. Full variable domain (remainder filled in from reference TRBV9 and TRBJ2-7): DSGVTQTPKHLITATGQRVTLRCSPRSGDLSVYWYQQSLDQGLQFLIQYYNGEERAKGNILERFSAQQFPDLHSELNLSSLELGDSALYFCASSVGLAGWEQYFGPGTRLTVT.

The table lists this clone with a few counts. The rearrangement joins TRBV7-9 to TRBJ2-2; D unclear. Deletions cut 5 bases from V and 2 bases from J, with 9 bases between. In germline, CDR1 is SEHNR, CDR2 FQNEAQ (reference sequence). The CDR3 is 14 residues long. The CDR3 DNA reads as TGTGCCAGCAGCCCCCGGTTAAACACCGGGGAGCTGTTTTTT. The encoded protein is CASSPRLNTGELFF.

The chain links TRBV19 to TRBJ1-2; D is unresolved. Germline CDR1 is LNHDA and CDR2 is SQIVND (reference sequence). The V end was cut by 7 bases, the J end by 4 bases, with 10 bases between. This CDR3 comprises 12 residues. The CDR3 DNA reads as TGTGCCAGTAACGATAGCCCCTATGGCTACACCTTC. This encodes CASNDSPYGYTF. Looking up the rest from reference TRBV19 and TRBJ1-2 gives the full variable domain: DGGITQSPKYLFRKEGQNVTLSCEQNLNHDAMYWYRQDPGQGLRLIYYSQIVNDFQKGDIAEGYSVSREKKESFPLTVTSAQKNPTAFYLCASNDSPYGYTFGSGTRLTVV.

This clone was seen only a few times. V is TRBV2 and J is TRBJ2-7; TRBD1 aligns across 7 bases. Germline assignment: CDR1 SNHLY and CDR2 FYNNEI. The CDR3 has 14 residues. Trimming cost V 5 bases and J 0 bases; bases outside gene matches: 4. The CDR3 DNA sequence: TGTGCCAGCAGTTCCGGGACAGTCTCCTACGAGCAGTACTTC. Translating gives CASSSGTVSYEQYF.

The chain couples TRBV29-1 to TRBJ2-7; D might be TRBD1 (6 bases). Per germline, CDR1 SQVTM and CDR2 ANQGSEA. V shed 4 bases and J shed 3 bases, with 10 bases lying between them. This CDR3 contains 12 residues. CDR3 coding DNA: TGCAGCGTTGGTGGCAGGGGCTACGAGCAGTACTTC. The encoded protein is CSVGGRGYEQYF.